This T cell receptor (beta chain) was identified during a study of CD8 T cells in ankylosing spondylitis. TCRdb reanalysed the 5' RACE reads using MiXCR and keeps one entry per CDR3 protein. The sample holds around 320,000 distinct CDR3 sequences, more than 20% seen once. Details on this clonotype: What it binds is unknown.

Study observations and caveats: Past research had described some motif variants in reactive arthritis synovial fluid and blood.

Germline V gene sequence: CDR1 SGHRS, CDR2 YFSETQ. The CDR3 runs to 15 residues. The J segment lost 2 bases and the V segment lost 4 bases, leaving 8 bases of the junction unmatched. The chain links TRBV5-1 to TRBJ2-7; TRBD1 matches at 8 bases. What was sequenced was blood, either unsorted or a sorted T cell fraction (not recorded which). The receptor comes from a female donor with ankylosing spondylitis or in good health (not recorded which). CDR3 sequence: CASSPRQGATYEQYF. CDR3 nucleotides: TGCGCCAGCAGCCCGCGGCAGGGGGCAACCTACGAGCAGTACTTC.